This T cell receptor beta chain originates from a study of T-cell reconstitution after alpha-beta-depleted transplantation in children. This clonotype was observed at least ten times. As it was prepared, the TCRbeta library received unique molecular identifiers. TCRdb reanalysed the PCR reads using MiXCR and keeps one entry per CDR3 protein. The sample has roughly 200,000 distinct CDR3 sequences, roughly 9% seen once. The input for sequencing was PBMCs from the stem cell graft donor, taken from the stem cell graft. This TCR came from a human donor who donated a stem cell graft to a child with acute lymphoblastic leukemia.

CDR3: CASGLGRGETQYF. CDR3 in DNA: TGTGCTAGTGGTTTGGGCAGGGGTGAGACCCAGTACTTC. The chain is built from TRBV12-5 and TRBJ2-5; D may be TRBD1 (6 bases). The CDR3 consists of 13 residues. The germline gives CDR1 LGHNT, CDR2 FRNRAP. The ends were cut back, 1 base at V and 5 bases at J, with 8 bases in the middle.